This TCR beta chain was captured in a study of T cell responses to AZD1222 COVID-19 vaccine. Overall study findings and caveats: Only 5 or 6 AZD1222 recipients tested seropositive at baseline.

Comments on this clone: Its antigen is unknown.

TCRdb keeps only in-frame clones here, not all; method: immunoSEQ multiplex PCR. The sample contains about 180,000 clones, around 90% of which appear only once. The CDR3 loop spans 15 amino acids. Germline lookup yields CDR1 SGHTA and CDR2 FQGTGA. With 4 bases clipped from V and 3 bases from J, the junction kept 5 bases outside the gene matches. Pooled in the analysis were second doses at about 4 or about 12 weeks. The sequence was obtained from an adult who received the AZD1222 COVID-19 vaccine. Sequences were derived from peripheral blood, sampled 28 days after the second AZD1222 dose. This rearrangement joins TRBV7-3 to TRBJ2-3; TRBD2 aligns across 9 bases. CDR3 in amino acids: CASSSAGGRTDTQYF. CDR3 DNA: TGTGCCAGCAGCTCTGCGGGGGGGCGGACAGATACGCAGTATTTT.